Presented here are 7 T cell receptor beta chains from one specimen sequenced in a study of blood T cell repertoires in COVID-19. Profiling relied on immunoSEQ multiplex PCR, and the TCRdb table lists in-frame clones only, not all of them. This table holds a few hundred thousand clones, 80% to 95% found once. The sequencing sample was made of PBMCs or T cells enriched from blood (not recorded which). The receptors stem from a woman in her thirties who had recovered from COVID-19.

This chain connects TRBV9 to TRBJ2-1; tentative D call: TRBD2 (5 bases). Germline values: CDR1 SGDLS, CDR2 YYNGEE. V dropped 6 bases and J dropped 5 bases, with 12 bases sitting between them. This CDR3 contains 13 residues. CDR3 bases: TGTGCCAGCAATCGGGAAGGCGACAATGAGCAGTTCTTC. As protein: CASNREGDNEQFF.

The rearrangement joins TRBV27 to TRBJ2-7; 7 nucleotides line up with TRBD1. The CDR3 spans 15 residues. Losses at the gene ends were 6 bases for V and 1 base for J; bases not matched to a gene: 9. Germline V gene lookup returns CDR1 MNHEY and CDR2 SMNVEV (reference sequence). CDR3 DNA: TGTGCCAGCAGGTATACAGGGGACCCATCCTACGAGCAGTACTTC. It encodes CASRYTGDPSYEQYF.

V gene TRBV19 combines with J gene TRBJ2-5; perhaps TRBD2 as D (5 bases). The CDR3 runs 16 residues. Per germline, CDR1 LNHDA and CDR2 SQIVND (reference sequence). V was pared by 5 bases and J by 0 bases, with 16 bases between. CDR3 nucleotide sequence: TGTGCCAGTAGTCCGCTAGGCGGGTCGTACCAAGAGACCCAGTACTTC. It specifies CASSPLGGSYQETQYF.

J is TRBJ2-1 and V is TRBV7-6; D may be TRBD2 (6 bases). This CDR3 spans 15 amino acids. The ends were cut back, 3 bases at V and 6 bases at J, with 15 bases in the middle. Per the germline V gene, CDR1 is SGHVS and CDR2 is FNYEAQ. The CDR3 spells CASSLGRDGGNEQFF. The CDR3 DNA sequence: TGTGCCAGCAGCTTGGGACGAGACGGGGGCAATGAGCAGTTCTTC.

This clone was seen only once. This chain connects TRBV24-1 to TRBJ1-2, with TRBD1 identical over 8 bases. Looked up from germline, CDR1 is KGHDR and CDR2 is SFDVKD. V was pared by 4 bases and J by 5 bases, with 11 bases of the junction left unmatched. The CDR3 spans 16 residues. CDR3 protein: CATSDQTRTGQYGYTF. DNA for the CDR3: TGTGCCACCAGTGACCAAACCCGGACAGGGCAATATGGCTACACCTTC.

This chain links TRBV7-9 with TRBJ2-7; perhaps TRBD1 as D (7 bases). This CDR3 is 14 amino acids long. Trimming took 4 bases from V and 2 from J, leaving 12 bases between them. Germline-derived CDR1 and CDR2 are SEHNR and FQNEAQ (reference sequence). DNA for the CDR3: TGTGCCAGCAGCTATGGGGGGACAGCCTACGAGCAGTACTTC. Translating gives CASSYGGTAYEQYF.

To note about this clone: The sample has other DNA sequences that encode this CDR3 too. The CDR3 DNA follows: TGTGCCAGCAGCTTTAGCGGGAACACCGGGGAGCTGTTTTTT. It encodes CASSFSGNTGELFF. The genes are TRBV5-4 and TRBJ2-2; weak D call: TRBD2 (6 bases). Germline values: CDR1 SGHNT, CDR2 YYREEE (reference sequence). CDR3 length: 14 residues. Between the trimmed V and J ends, which lost 2 bases and 1 base, there was a span of 6 bases. Full variable domain (missing parts from reference TRBV5-4 and TRBJ2-2): ETGVTQSPTHLIKTRGQQVTLRCSSQSGHNTVSWYQQALGQGPQFIFQYYREEENGRGNFPPRFSGLQFPNYSSELNVNALELDDSALYLCASSFSGNTGELFFGEGSRLTVL.